The T cell receptor (beta chain) described here comes from a study of neurological immune-mediated disorders. TCRdb reprocessed the 5' RACE reads with MiXCR, giving one entry per CDR3 protein. The table has 15,000 to 20,000 distinct CDR3 sequences, approximately 21% seen once; the top ten hold roughly 24%. This clonotype is categorized as medium-sized. The CDR3 has 13 amino acids. CDR1 and CDR2 from the germline V gene are SQVTM and ANQGSEA. This sequence joins TRBV29-1 and TRBJ2-1; D tentatively fits TRBD1 or TRBD2 (5 bases each). The TCR sequence derives from a man between 50 and 59 years old in good health. The sequenced sample was PBMCs. CDR3 sequence (DNA): TGCAGTGGGGGTATGGAGGCTTACAATGAGCAGTTCTTC. Protein: CSGGMEAYNEQFF.